Sequencing of this TCR beta chain was carried out in a study of chemoradiotherapy in HPV16-positive cancers. The CDR3 runs to 16 residues. V gave up 0 bases and J gave up 3 bases; unmatched junction bases: 3. Germline V gives CDR1 SGHTA, CDR2 FQGNSA. Clones were read by immunoSEQ multiplex PCR, and TCRdb kept only the in-frame ones, dropping some. The sample holds 20,000 to 25,000 clones, 75% to 90% seen once. Overall study results and limits: HPV-specific T cells were functionally defined from only two HPV16-positive patients. During treatment, candidate HPV-specific clones and E7-related motifs expanded in tumor. For HPV16-positive patients, expanding HPV-responsive T cells associated with longer recurrence-free survival.

On this clone itself: Its target is unknown.

The source of this sequence is a human donor with HPV-associated anogenital cancer. The sequenced sample was blood, obtained from a patient who underwent chemoradiotherapy. The genes are TRBV7-2 and TRBJ2-3; 10 nucleotides match TRBD2. CDR3 sequence: CASSLAAGGGTDTQYF. CDR3 bases: TGTGCCAGCAGCTTAGCAGCGGGAGGGGGAACAGATACGCAGTATTTT.